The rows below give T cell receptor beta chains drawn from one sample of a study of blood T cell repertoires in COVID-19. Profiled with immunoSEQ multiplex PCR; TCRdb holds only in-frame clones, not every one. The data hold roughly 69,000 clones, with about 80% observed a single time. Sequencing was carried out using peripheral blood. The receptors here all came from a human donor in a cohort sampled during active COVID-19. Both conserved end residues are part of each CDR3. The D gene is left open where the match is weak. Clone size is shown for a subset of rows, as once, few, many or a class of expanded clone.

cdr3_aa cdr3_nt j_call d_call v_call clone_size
CASSQGTGDVYF TGTGCCAGCAGCCAAGGGACAGGGGATGTTTACTTC TRBJ2-7 TRBD1 TRBV12-3/TRBV12-4 .
CASSWNRLTDTQYF TGTGCCAGCAGCTGGAATCGACTCACAGATACGCAGTATTTT TRBJ2-3 . TRBV7-2 .
CASLGQGNTEAFF TGTGCCAGCCTGGGGCAGGGGAACACTGAAGCTTTCTTT TRBJ1-1 . TRBV28 .
CASSLGAGGPGDRNEQFF TGTGCCAGCAGCTTAGGAGCGGGAGGGCCTGGTGACCGCAATGAGCAGTTCTTC TRBJ2-1 TRBD2 TRBV7-8 .
CASRAPGMNTEAFF TGTGCCAGCAGGGCCCCAGGCATGAACACTGAAGCTTTCTTT TRBJ1-1 . TRBV6-5 .
CAWSSLIRVIAFF TGTGCCTGGAGTTCGCTTATCAGGGTGATTGCTTTCTTT TRBJ1-1 . TRBV30 few
CASSQNRDTRRETQYF TGCGCCAGCAGCCAGAACCGGGACACCCGGCGAGAGACCCAGTACTTC TRBJ2-5 . TRBV4-3 once
CASSKAGTGGSIGYTF TGTGCCAGCAGCAAGGCCGGGACAGGGGGAAGTATTGGCTACACCTTC TRBJ1-2 TRBD1 TRBV5-4 .
CASSLRVTSGGNNEQFF TGTGCCAGCAGCTTACGGGTCACTAGCGGGGGAAACAATGAGCAGTTCTTC TRBJ2-1 TRBD2 TRBV7-3 .
CASSSAGGHTEAFF TGTGCCAGCAGTTCTGCGGGGGGGCACACTGAAGCTTTCTTT TRBJ1-1 . TRBV28 once
CASSPGRTGAKNIQYF TGTGCCAGCAGCCCGGGTCGTACTGGGGCCAAAAACATTCAGTACTTC TRBJ2-4 . TRBV5-4 .
CASSFGPGTFF . TRBJ1-4 . TRBV28 few
CASSPRGGFTETQYF TGTGCCAGCAGCCCGCGGGGGGGCTTCACGGAGACCCAGTACTTC TRBJ2-5 TRBD2 TRBV7-8 .
CASSGRTGPVMRTEAFF TGTGCCAGCAGCGGAAGGACAGGTCCTGTGATGAGAACTGAAGCTTTCTTT TRBJ1-1 TRBD1 TRBV5-6 .
CASSQDCWGYRLPIETQYF TGTGCCAGCAGCCAAGATTGTTGGGGCTATAGGCTCCCGATCGAGACCCAGTACTTC TRBJ2-5 . TRBV3-1/TRBV3-2 .
CASSLKDRGRNGYTF TGTGCCAGCAGCTTAAAGGACAGGGGAAGGAATGGCTACACCTTC TRBJ1-2 TRBD1 TRBV7-2 .
CASSPFTDTQYF TGTGCCAGCAGCCCCTTCACAGATACGCAGTATTTT TRBJ2-3 . TRBV16 .
CASSYSGGRGAVF TGTGCCAGCAGTTACTCAGGGGGCCGGGGAGCTGTTTTT TRBJ2-2 TRBD1 TRBV6-5 .
CATSDPASDRGRTDTQYF TGTGCCACCAGTGACCCCGCCTCGGACAGGGGGCGGACAGATACGCAGTATTTT TRBJ2-3 TRBD1 TRBV24-1 .
CASRRLAGAGTNTGELFF TGTGCCAGCAGACGACTAGCGGGGGCTGGAACGAACACCGGGGAGCTGTTTTTT TRBJ2-2 TRBD2 TRBV7-2 .
CASSSPTWQFADTQYF TGTGCCAGCAGTTCCCCCACATGGCAGTTCGCAGATACGCAGTATTTT TRBJ2-3 . TRBV28 once
CASSLWGGGGTEAFF TGTGCCAGCAGCCTCTGGGGCGGCGGGGGCACTGAAGCTTTCTTT TRBJ1-1 . TRBV27 .
CASSLLAETDTQYF TGTGCCAGCAGTTTGCTAGCGGAAACAGATACGCAGTATTTT TRBJ2-3 TRBD2 TRBV28 .
CASSYSWEDEQFF TGTGCCAGCAGTTACTCTTGGGAGGATGAGCAGTTCTTC TRBJ2-1 . TRBV6-2/TRBV6-3 .
CASSSLQGPREGYTF TGTGCCAGCAGTTCGCTACAGGGACCTAGAGAAGGCTACACCTTC TRBJ1-2 . TRBV27 .
CASSQPGGFYEQYF TGTGCCAGCAGCCAACCTGGGGGCTTCTACGAGCAGTACTTC TRBJ2-7 . TRBV3-1/TRBV3-2 few
CASSQDESLGNTIYF TGCGCCAGCAGCCAAGATGAGTCCCTCGGAAACACCATATATTTT TRBJ1-3 . TRBV4-1 .
CSVAGGQVGVETQYF TGCAGCGTTGCGGGAGGGCAGGTTGGGGTAGAGACCCAGTACTTC TRBJ2-5 TRBD2 TRBV29-1 .
CASSSAGGAGELFF TGTGCCAGCAGCTCTGCGGGAGGGGCCGGGGAGCTGTTTTTT TRBJ2-2 TRBD2 TRBV11-2 .